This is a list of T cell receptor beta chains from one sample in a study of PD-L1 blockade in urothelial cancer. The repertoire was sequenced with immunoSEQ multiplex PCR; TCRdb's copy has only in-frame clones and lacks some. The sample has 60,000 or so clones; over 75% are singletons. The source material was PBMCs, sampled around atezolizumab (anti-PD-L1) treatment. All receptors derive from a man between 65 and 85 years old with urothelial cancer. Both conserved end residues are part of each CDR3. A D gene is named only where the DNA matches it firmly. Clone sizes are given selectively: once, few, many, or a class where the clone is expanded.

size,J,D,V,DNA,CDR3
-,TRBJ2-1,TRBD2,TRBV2,TGTGCCAGCAGTGAAGCGAAACTAGCGGGAGAGGGTGAGCAGTTCTTC,CASSEAKLAGEGEQFF
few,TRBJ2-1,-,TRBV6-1,TGTGCCAGCAGTGTAGGTGCGGCGAGGTTCTTC,CASSVGAARFF
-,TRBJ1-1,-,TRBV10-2,TGCGCCAGCAGTGAGTCGTCTAGGACTGAAGCTTTCTTT,CASSESSRTEAFF
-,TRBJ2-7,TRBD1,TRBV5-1,TGCGCCAGCAGCACCGGGACAGGCGCCTACGAGCAGTACTTC,CASSTGTGAYEQYF
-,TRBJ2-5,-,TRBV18,TGTGCCAGCTCACCTACGACAGGTGCCGACCAAGAGACCCAGTACTTC,CASSPTTGADQETQYF
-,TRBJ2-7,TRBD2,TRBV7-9,TGTGCCAGCAGCGGGACTAGCGGGAGGGTGGACGAGCAGTACTTC,CASSGTSGRVDEQYF
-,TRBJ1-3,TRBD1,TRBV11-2,TGTGCCAGCAGCTTTGTGACAGGGGTAGGAAACACCATATATTTT,CASSFVTGVGNTIYF
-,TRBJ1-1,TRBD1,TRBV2,TGTGCCAGCAGGTCAGGGGGTCTGAGGACTGAAGCTTTCTTT,CASRSGGLRTEAFF
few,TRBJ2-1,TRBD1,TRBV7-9,TGTGCCAGCAGCCCCGGGACAGGGGAAGTTGGTGAGCAGTTCTTC,CASSPGTGEVGEQFF
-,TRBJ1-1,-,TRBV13,TGTGCCAGCAGCTCGGAGGAGGGCGCTGAAGCTTTCTTT,CASSSEEGAEAFF
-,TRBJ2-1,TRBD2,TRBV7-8,TGTGCCAGCTCACTAGCGGAGAACTACAATGAGCAGTTCTTC,CASSLAENYNEQFF
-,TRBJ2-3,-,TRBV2,TGTGCCAGCAGTTTTGACAGATACGCGTATTTT,CASSFDRYAYF
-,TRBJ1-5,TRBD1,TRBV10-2,TGCGCCAGCAGTGAAAATTCCTCAGGGGGAAGAGGTCAGCCCCAGCATTTT,CASSENSSGGRGQPQHF
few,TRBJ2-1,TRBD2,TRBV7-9,TGTGCCAGCGGGCGAGCGGGAGGGTATAATGAGCAGTTCTTC,CASGRAGGYNEQFF
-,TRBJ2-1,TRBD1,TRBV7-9,TGTGCCAGCAGCTCGCCGGGACAGGGGGTTCGGAATGAGCAGTTCTTC,CASSSPGQGVRNEQFF
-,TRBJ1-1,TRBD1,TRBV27,TGTGCCAGCAGTTTACAGGGGGCGCTCACTGAAGCTTTCTTT,CASSLQGALTEAFF
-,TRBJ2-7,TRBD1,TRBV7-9,TGTGCCAGCAGCTTTCTTGATCCGGGACAGGGCTACGAGCAGTACTTC,CASSFLDPGQGYEQYF
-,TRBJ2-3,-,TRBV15,TGTGCCACCAGGGATAGCGGTTCGATCCATACGCAGTATTTT,CATRDSGSIHTQYF
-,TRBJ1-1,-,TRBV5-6,TGTGCCAGCAGCTTGGACAGGGCGCGCACTGAAGCTTTCTTT,CASSLDRARTEAFF
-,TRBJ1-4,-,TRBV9,TGTGCCAGCAGCACATCCGGGACAAGCAATGAAAAACTGTTTTTT,CASSTSGTSNEKLFF
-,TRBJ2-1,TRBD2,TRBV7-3,TGTGCCAGCAGCTCAAGCGGGAGGGCTGACAATGAGCAGTTCTTC,CASSSSGRADNEQFF
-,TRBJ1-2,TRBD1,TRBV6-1,TGTGCCAGCAGTGGGACCCGGGACAGGGGGGCCTATGGCTACACCTTC,CASSGTRDRGAYGYTF
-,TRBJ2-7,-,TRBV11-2,TGTGCCAGCAGCGCCGTGGTAGCCGACGAGCAGTACTTC,CASSAVVADEQYF
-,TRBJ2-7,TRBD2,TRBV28,TGTGCCAGCAGTTTATCTAGCGGGAGGGTTAAAGCGTACGAGCAGTACTTC,CASSLSSGRVKAYEQYF
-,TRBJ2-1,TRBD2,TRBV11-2,TGTGCCAGCAGCTTCACTAGCGGGGGACGCGTCGAGCAGTTCTTC,CASSFTSGGRVEQFF
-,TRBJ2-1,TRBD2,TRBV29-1,TGCAGCGCTGGGACTAGCGGGGCGTCCTACAATGAGCAGTTCTTC,CSAGTSGASYNEQFF
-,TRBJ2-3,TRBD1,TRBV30,TGTGCCTGGAGCAACAGGGGGCACTACGCGTATTTT,CAWSNRGHYAYF
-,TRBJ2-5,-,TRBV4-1,TGCGCCAGCAGCCAAGATTTGGAGGGACCTTCAAACTTC,CASSQDLEGPSNF
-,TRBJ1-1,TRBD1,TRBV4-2,TGTGCCAGCAGCCAAGAAGTACAGGGGGCAAGAGTGGGTGAAGCTTTCTTT,CASSQEVQGARVGEAFF
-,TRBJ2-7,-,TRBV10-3,TGTGCCATCGGCCGGGAGCCCTACGAGCAGTACTTC,CAIGREPYEQYF
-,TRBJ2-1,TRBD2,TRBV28,TGTGCCAGCAGTTTCGGCGGACTAGCATACAATGAGCAGTTCTTC,CASSFGGLAYNEQFF
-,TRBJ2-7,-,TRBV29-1,TGCAGCGTGGGGACATCCTACGAGCAGTACTTC,CSVGTSYEQYF
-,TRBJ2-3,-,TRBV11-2,TGTGCCAGCAGCTTGAACTTAAATACGCAGTATTTT,CASSLNLNTQYF
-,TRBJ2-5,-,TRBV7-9,TGTGCCAGCAGCTTTTGGGTGGGAGAAGGACGGGAGACCCAGTACTTC,CASSFWVGEGRETQYF
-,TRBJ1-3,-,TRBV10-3,TGTGCCATCAGTGAGTTATACAGTGGAAACACCATATATTTT,CAISELYSGNTIYF
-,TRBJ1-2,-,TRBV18,TGTGCCAGCTCACCTAACAACCCGATTGGGGCGCTGAGTGGCTACACCTTC,CASSPNNPIGALSGYTF
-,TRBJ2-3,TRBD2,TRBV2,TGTGCCAGCAGTGGGCTAGCGGGAGGGCCGGGACACAGATACGCGTATTTT,CASSGLAGGPGHRYAYF
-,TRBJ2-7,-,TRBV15,TGTGCCACCAGCGACAGTATTACCTACGAGCAGTACTTC,CATSDSITYEQYF
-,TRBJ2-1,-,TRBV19,TGTGCCAGTAGTGGCGGGCAGAGCTCCTACAATGAGCAGTTCTTC,CASSGGQSSYNEQFF
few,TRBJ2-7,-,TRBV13,TGTGCCAGCAGCTTAAGCGGCGTCGAACCGACCTACGAGCAGTACTTC,CASSLSGVEPTYEQYF
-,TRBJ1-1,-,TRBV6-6,TGTGCCAGCAGTTCCGACAGCCCCGAAAACACTGAAGCTTTCTTT,CASSSDSPENTEAFF
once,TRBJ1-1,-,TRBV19,TGTGCCAGTAGTATCCCCGACAGAGGGGGGGCCAACACTGAAGCTTTCTTT,CASSIPDRGGANTEAFF
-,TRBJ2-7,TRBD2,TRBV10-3,TGTGCCATCAGTGGGACTAGCGGCAACTACGAGCAGTACTTC,CAISGTSGNYEQYF
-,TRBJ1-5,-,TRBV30,TGTGCCTGGAGTGTACCAGGCAATCAGCCCCAGCATTTT,CAWSVPGNQPQHF
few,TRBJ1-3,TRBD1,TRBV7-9,TGTGCCAGCAGACCAAATTCGGACAGGAGGACTGGAAACACCATATATTTT,CASRPNSDRRTGNTIYF
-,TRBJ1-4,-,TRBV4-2,TGTGCCAGCAGCCAAGATCGACGGGGGGCAGGTGAAAAACTGTTTTTT,CASSQDRRGAGEKLFF